A single sample is the source of the 9 T cell receptor beta chains below, sequenced in a study of blood T cell repertoires in COVID-19. Sequenced by immunoSEQ multiplex PCR; TCRdb stores in-frame clones only, minus some. The sample contains tens of thousands of clones, about four fifths of which appear only once. Sequencing input: peripheral blood. The origin of the receptors is a man aged 50-59 years with active or convalescent COVID-19.

This clone has just a few counts. The chain has TRBV11-1 and TRBJ2-5, with D possibly matching TRBD2 (6 bases). The CDR3 contains 14 residues. Trimming pared 3 bases from V and 5 bases from J, leaving 13 bases between. The germline V gene has CDR1 SGHAT and CDR2 FQDESV (reference sequence). The CDR3 DNA is TGTGCCAGCAGCTTCCTTAGTGGGGGGGAGACCCAGTACTTC. Translated, it gives CASSFLSGGETQYF.

The rearrangement links TRBV4-1 to TRBJ2-1; possible D gene TRBD1, 5 bases. The length of the CDR3 is 16 residues. Trimming left V 2 bases short and J 6 bases short, with 17 bases between. Germline CDR1 MGHRA, CDR2 YSYEKL. The DNA for the CDR3 is TGCGCCAGCAGCCAACCCTTACAGGACCCCATCAATGAGCAGTTCTTC. This translates into CASSQPLQDPINEQFF.

V usage is TRBV15 and J usage is TRBJ1-5; the match to TRBD1 covers 10 bases. After removal of 1 base from V and 3 bases from J, the junction contained 6 bases not matched to a gene. Germline lookup yields CDR1 LNHNV and CDR2 YYDKDF (reference sequence). The CDR3 spans 17 residues. For the CDR3, the DNA is TGTGCCACCAGCAGAGGACCGGGACAGGGGTACAATCAGCCCCAGCATTTT. Protein: CATSRGPGQGYNQPQHF.

This clone was detected only a few times. V usage is TRBV5-4 and J usage is TRBJ2-3; 8 nucleotides match TRBD2. The CDR3 has 15 residues. Per germline, CDR1 SGHNT and CDR2 YYREEE (reference sequence). J lost 3 bases, V lost 0 bases, and 3 bases had no gene match. CDR3 bases: TGTGCCAGCAGCTTGGACGGGGGGGGGACAGATACGCAGTATTTT. This translates into CASSLDGGGTDTQYF.

This clone was recorded once. The V call is TRBV7-2, the J call TRBJ2-3; 7 bases agree with TRBD2. After removal of 5 bases from V and 4 bases from J, the junction contained 6 bases not matched to a gene. CDR1 is SGHTA, CDR2 FQGNSA, per germline. This CDR3 is 14 amino acids long. CDR3 sequence: CASSLRLAPDTQYF. In nucleotides, the CDR3 is TGTGCCAGCAGCCTCCGACTAGCTCCAGATACGCAGTATTTT.

The chain has TRBV18 and TRBJ2-5, with 9 bases fitting TRBD2. Germline V CDR1 and CDR2: KGHSH, LQKENI. Trimming removed 2 bases from V and 1 base from J; junction bases left unmatched: 5. This CDR3 is built from 16 residues. In nucleotides, the CDR3 is TGTGCCAGCTCACCATTCGGTAGCGGGGGCCAAGAGACCCAGTACTTC. Translation: CASSPFGSGGQETQYF.

In this sample, this clone turned up once. The chain carries TRBV28 and TRBJ2-1; a possible D gene is TRBD1 (5 bases). Germline V CDR1 and CDR2: MDHEN, SYDVKM. The ends were cut back, 5 bases at V and 2 bases at J, with 13 bases in the middle. The CDR3 is made up of 15 amino acids. The CDR3 reads CASSQGPGTYNEQFF. The CDR3 DNA sequence: TGTGCCAGCAGTCAGGGCCCTGGCACCTACAATGAGCAGTTCTTC.

The sample holds a few counts of this clone. The CDR3, as DNA: TGTGCCAGCAGCTTGTTTGCGGGGGGGCCCCACGAGCAGTACTTC. As protein: CASSLFAGGPHEQYF. This sequence joins TRBV5-4 and TRBJ2-7; 9 bases line up with TRBD2. Germline V gives CDR1 SGHNT, CDR2 YYREEE (reference sequence). J lost 5 bases, V lost 1 base, and 7 bases had no gene match. The CDR3 runs 15 residues. The whole variable domain, filled in from reference TRBV5-4 and TRBJ2-7, reads ETGVTQSPTHLIKTRGQQVTLRCSSQSGHNTVSWYQQALGQGPQFIFQYYREEENGRGNFPPRFSGLQFPNYSSELNVNALELDDSALYLCASSLFAGGPHEQYFGPGTRLTVT.

V usage is TRBV19 and J usage is TRBJ1-4; the match to TRBD1 covers 7 bases. This CDR3 has 14 amino acids. CDR1 LNHDA and CDR2 SQIVND come from the germline V gene (reference sequence). V dropped 5 bases and J dropped 1; count of bases not matched to a gene: 1. Here the CDR3 DNA reads TGTGCCAGTAGTCGACAGGGAACTAATGAAAAACTGTTTTTT. Translated, it gives CASSRQGTNEKLFF.